This T cell receptor (beta chain) came from a study of T cell responses to AZD1222 COVID-19 vaccine. The assay was immunoSEQ multiplex PCR, and TCRdb's table has in-frame clones only and misses some. Among about 120,000 clones listed, roughly 87% were seen once. This CDR3 region has 17 residues. Germline-derived CDR1 and CDR2 are SGHVS and FQNEAQ. V lost 1 base, J lost 5 bases, and 6 bases stayed unmatched. This chain connects TRBV7-8 to TRBJ2-3, with TRBD2 identical over 13 bases. Sample: peripheral blood, taken 28 days after the second AZD1222 dose. The sequence derives from an adult who received the AZD1222 COVID-19 vaccine. The CDR3 is CASSLGLAGGRLDTQYF. In DNA form, the CDR3 reads TGTGCCAGCAGCTTAGGACTAGCGGGAGGCCGATTAGATACGCAGTATTTT.